A single T cell receptor beta chain is shown here with its context. The target antigen is unknown. V lost 4 bases and J 1 base, leaving 7 bases between the germline ends. The germline V gene has CDR1 WNHNN and CDR2 SYGVQD (reference sequence). The CDR3 covers 14 residues. These data are taken from a study of CD8 T cells in ankylosing spondylitis. Study-level findings and limits: Disease-associated clones were reportedly significantly overrepresented in matched ankylosing spondylitis synovial fluid. Clones linked with disease were CD8+ and fairly uncommon in the peripheral blood. Blood of patients with ankylosing spondylitis appeared to be characterized by a TCR beta motif of eight highly homologous variants.

Preparation of TCR beta libraries was done by quantitative 5'-RACE with molecular barcodes. TCRdb re-analysed the 5' RACE reads in MiXCR, keeping a single row per CDR3 protein. The data contain 750,000 to 850,000 distinct CDR3 sequences, approximately 12% of them seen just once; the ten biggest clones take up around 0.51%. The TCR comes from a male donor with ankylosing spondylitis. V is TRBV10-1 and J is TRBJ2-2; D is unclear. The sequenced material came from blood, either unsorted or a sorted T cell fraction (not recorded which). The CDR3 loop reads CASSGGVNTGELFF. CDR3 nucleotide sequence: TGCGCCAGCAGTGGCGGAGTGAACACCGGGGAGCTGTTTTTT.